This TCR beta chain was obtained from a study of regulatory T cells in long-lasting Graves disease. About the research overall: In persistent Graves' disease, antithyroid drugs had been taken for over 5 years and TSH receptor antibodies stayed positive.

The germline V gene encodes CDR1 MNHEY and CDR2 SMNVEV (reference sequence). This CDR3 contains 14 residues. V lost 6 bases and J lost 2; bases outside the gene matches: 5. Time point meaning: persistent/refractory GD, antithyroid drugs over 5 years with positive TRAb. RNA extracted from PBMCs served as the sequencing template. Arm-PCR of CDR3 regions and iRepertoire HTBI primers were used to build TCR beta libraries. From the multiplex PCR reads, TCRdb called clonotypes with MiXCR, one entry per CDR3 protein. The sample lists 400,000 to 500,000 distinct CDR3 sequences; about a fifth were seen once. This clonotype was seen a handful of times. What it binds is not known. Study outcomes and limitations: There were preferences for TRBV28, TRBJ1-2 and TRBJ2-5 in persistent disease.

The chain has TRBV27 and TRBJ1-2; 8 positions agree with TRBD1. The TCR originated in a female donor with Graves disease. The sample was peripheral blood mononuclear cells (PBMCs), taken when the disease was refractory, from a patient treated with antithyroid drugs. The CDR3 DNA is TGTGCCAGCAGAACAGGGGGGAAGAACTATGGCTACACCTTC. It is translated as CASRTGGKNYGYTF.